This entry lists 25 T cell receptor beta chains sequenced from one sample in a study of T-cell memory formation after mild COVID-19. TCRdb ran MiXCR on the 5' RACE reads and lists one entry per CDR3 protein. The sample consists of under 150,000 distinct CDR3 sequences, about 15% of them appearing once. The sample taken for sequencing was PBMCs or a T cell subset sorted from them (not recorded which). Source of these receptors: an adult woman who had mild COVID-19 (a few samples of this study predate the infection). Cell type and time point are not known.

The sample holds a few counts of this clonotype. The rearrangement uses TRBV12-5 and TRBJ2-7; no definite D call. The V gene lost 5 bases and the J gene lost 2 bases, with 10 bases spanning the gap. This CDR3 contains 13 residues. Germline loops: CDR1 LGHNT, CDR2 FRNRAP. Here the CDR3 reads CASGPFVTYEQYF. The DNA for the CDR3 is TGTGCTAGTGGTCCTTTTGTCACCTACGAGCAGTACTTC.

This chain joins TRBV20-1 and TRBJ1-1; tentatively, D is TRBD1 (6 bases). CDR3 length: 14 amino acids. Germline V gives CDR1 DFQATT, CDR2 SNEGSKA (reference sequence). V shed 4 bases and J shed 0 bases, with 12 bases lying between them. The CDR3 DNA is TGCAGTGCTACCTTAGGACAGTTGAACACTGAAGCTTTCTTT. Protein product: CSATLGQLNTEAFF.

The CDR3 bases are TGTGCCAGTAGTCACCGATCAAGCAACCGGGATACGCAGTATTTT. Protein: CASSHRSSNRDTQYF. This chain links TRBV19 with TRBJ2-3; no reliable D call. V lost 5 bases, J lost 6 bases, and 18 bases lay in between. Germline V gene data show CDR1 as LNHDA and CDR2 as SQIVND (reference sequence). The CDR3 sequence is 15 residues long.

The CDR3 sequence is CASSKAKLPPAQYF. CDR3 in DNA: TGTGCCAGCAGCAAAGCCAAACTCCCGCCGGCCCAGTACTTC. This chain links TRBV21-1 with TRBJ2-5; the tabulated D call, TRBD2, remains unverified against the DNA. TRBV21-1 is marked as a pseudogene. This CDR3 comprises 14 residues.

The chain uses TRBV9 and TRBJ2-1; 9 positions agree with TRBD2. With V trimmed by 3 bases and J by 4 bases, 8 bases remained unmatched. This CDR3 has 16 amino acids. CDR1 is SGDLS, CDR2 YYNGEE, per germline. The CDR3 coding sequence is TGTGCCAGCAGCGGGACCCCGGGACTAGCATACAATGAGCAGTTCTTC. It specifies CASSGTPGLAYNEQFF.

This rearrangement joins TRBV10-3 to TRBJ2-7; D may be TRBD1 (6 bases). There are 14 residues in the CDR3. Trimming left V 2 bases short and J 4 bases short, with 12 bases between. From germline, CDR1 is ENHRY and CDR2 SYGVKD. For the CDR3, the DNA is TGTGCCATCAGTGAGACAGGGTCCAGGTACGAGCAGTACTTC. It is translated as CAISETGSRYEQYF.

The genes are TRBV6-5 and TRBJ1-5, with 9 bases identical to TRBD1. The CDR3 contains 15 residues. The germline CDR1 and CDR2 sequences are MNHEY and SVGAGI. After removal of 5 bases from V and 3 bases from J, the junction contained 5 bases not matched to a gene. CDR3: CASSPDRGNNQPQHF. CDR3 DNA sequence: TGTGCCAGCAGTCCAGACAGGGGGAACAATCAGCCCCAGCATTTT.

The chain uses TRBV11-2 and TRBJ2-2; a possible D gene is TRBD2 (7 bases). V was cut by 1 base and J by 4 bases, with 13 bases left in between. The CDR3 spans 16 residues. Germline V gene lookup returns CDR1 SGHAT and CDR2 FQNNGV. CDR3 amino acids: CASSLVGGQSTGELFF. Here the CDR3 DNA reads TGTGCCAGCAGCTTAGTCGGGGGGCAGAGCACCGGGGAGCTGTTTTTT.

The CDR3 DNA follows: TGTGCCCTTGGACGGGGCTACGAGCAGTACTTC. Its protein is CALGRGYEQYF. V usage is TRBV10-3 and J usage is TRBJ2-7; D may be TRBD2 (5 bases). The CDR3 extends over 11 amino acids. Between the trimmed V and J ends, which lost 11 bases and 3 bases, there was a span of 11 bases. The V gene's germline CDR1 is ENHRY and CDR2 SYGVKD.

This clonotype has a handful of counts. The rearrangement links TRBV30 to TRBJ1-5; D unclear. Germline V gives CDR1 GTSNPN, CDR2 SVGIG (reference sequence). The CDR3 is made up of 14 amino acids. V lost 2 bases to trimming and J lost 9 bases, with 17 bases between them. CDR3 protein: CAWSYTRILRPQHF. CDR3 sequence (DNA): TGTGCCTGGAGTTATACACGGATACTTCGGCCCCAGCATTTT.

This clonotype has more than one count but fewer than ten. V and J are TRBV5-1 and TRBJ1-1; a possible D gene is TRBD1 (6 bases). Germline V gene sequence: CDR1 SGHRS, CDR2 YFSETQ. The CDR3 is 15 residues long. V lost 4 bases to trimming and J lost 1 base, with 14 bases between them. CDR3 in amino acids: CASSPRTEENTEAFF. The CDR3 bases are TGCGCCAGCAGCCCGAGGACAGAAGAGAACACTGAAGCTTTCTTT.

This clonotype was observed a handful of times. CDR3 region: CASSSSGSLGYGYTF. The CDR3 DNA reads as TGCGCCAGCAGCTCCTCCGGCTCTCTTGGATATGGCTACACCTTC. The rearrangement uses TRBV5-1 and TRBJ1-2; D is unclear. V shed 3 bases and J shed 5 bases, with 17 bases lying between them. CDR3 length: 15 residues. The germline CDR1 and CDR2 sequences are SGHRS and YFSETQ.

The chain recombines TRBV20-1 with TRBJ1-6; D remains unclear. This CDR3 contains 13 residues. The germline V gene encodes CDR1 DFQATT and CDR2 SNEGSKA (reference sequence). The V end lost 4 bases, the J end lost 7 bases, and 11 bases lay between the germline ends. This chain's CDR3 is CSAMDWGNSPLHF. CDR3 nucleotide sequence: TGCAGTGCTATGGACTGGGGAAATTCACCCCTCCACTTT.

This clonotype was detected ten times or more. V gene TRBV7-8 combines with J gene TRBJ2-7; 12 positions match TRBD2. The V gene end was trimmed by 1 base and the J gene end by 3 bases; junction bases not matched to a gene: 10. The CDR3 extends over 18 amino acids. CDR1 is SGHVS, CDR2 FQNEAQ, per germline. CDR3 region: CASSLGTSGVGPIYEQYF. The CDR3 bases are TGTGCCAGCAGCTTAGGGACTAGCGGGGTCGGACCCATCTACGAGCAGTACTTC.

The rearrangement uses TRBV30 and TRBJ2-7, with D perhaps being TRBD1 or TRBD2 (5 bases each). V was clipped by 4 bases and J by 2 bases, with 18 bases between them. Germline V gene data show CDR1 as GTSNPN and CDR2 as SVGIG (reference sequence). This CDR3 is built from 15 residues. CDR3 residues: CAWMGDRVGTYEQYF. CDR3 nucleotide sequence: TGTGCCTGGATGGGGGACCGAGTTGGAACCTACGAGCAGTACTTC.

This sequence joins TRBV20-1 and TRBJ2-7; TRBD2 matches 9 bases. Per the germline V gene, CDR1 is DFQATT and CDR2 is SNEGSKA (reference sequence). The CDR3 contains 13 residues. Unmatched junction bases numbered 3, after V lost 3 bases and J lost 3 bases. The CDR3: CSASGTSNYEQYF. The CDR3 DNA sequence: TGCAGTGCTAGCGGGACTAGCAACTACGAGCAGTACTTC.

The J gene is TRBJ2-1, the V gene TRBV24-1; no reliable D call. Germline V gives CDR1 KGHDR, CDR2 SFDVKD. V lost 4 bases and J lost 0, with 12 bases in between. The CDR3 loop spans 16 amino acids. CDR3 nucleotide sequence: TGTGCCACCAGTGACTTTGACGAGAGCTCCTACAATGAGCAGTTCTTC. Protein: CATSDFDESSYNEQFF.

Ten or more counts support this clonotype. The chain uses TRBV18 and TRBJ2-2; the D gene is possibly TRBD1 (6 bases). The CDR3 spans 17 residues. V lost 3 bases to trimming and J lost 0 bases, with 14 bases between them. Germline assignment: CDR1 KGHSH and CDR2 LQKENI. The CDR3 region is CASSPARQAANTGELFF. In DNA, the CDR3 is TGTGCCAGCTCACCGGCACGACAGGCCGCGAACACCGGGGAGCTGTTTTTT.

This clonotype has more than one count but fewer than ten. The genes are TRBV7-3 and TRBJ2-1, with 10 bases fitting TRBD1. V dropped 4 bases and J dropped 0; count of bases not matched to a gene: 0. The CDR3 totals 15 residues. Germline-derived CDR1 and CDR2 are SGHTA and FQGTGA. CDR3 sequence (DNA): TGTGCCAGCAGCTGGACAGGGGGCTCCTACAATGAGCAGTTCTTC. Translation gives CASSWTGGSYNEQFF.

The sample holds a few counts of this clonotype. The chain's CDR3 is CASSLGTRGGLEQFF. As DNA, the CDR3 is TGCGCCAGCAGCTTGGGGACGCGGGGGGGCCTTGAGCAGTTCTTC. J is TRBJ2-1 and V is TRBV5-1; 9 nucleotides align to TRBD2. The junction had 7 bases not matched to a gene; V was cut back by 0 bases and J by 9 bases. The CDR3 sequence is 15 residues long. The V gene's germline CDR1 is SGHRS and CDR2 YFSETQ.

This clonotype has ten or more counts. The rearrangement links TRBV5-5 to TRBJ2-7; tentatively, D is TRBD1 or TRBD2 (5 bases each). This CDR3 is built from 14 residues. V was shortened by 4 bases and J by 2 bases, with 13 bases between the two germline ends. Germline V CDR1 and CDR2: SGHKS, YYEKEE (reference sequence). In DNA, the CDR3 is TGTGCCAGCAGCCCGAATGGGGGACCCTACGAGCAGTACTTC. Protein: CASSPNGGPYEQYF.

This chain connects TRBV23-1 to TRBJ1-6; D not resolved. TRBV23-1 is treated as an ORF (open reading frame) with a function not yet certain. The length of the CDR3 is 16 residues. V was cut by 0 bases and J by 2 bases, with 8 bases left in between. This CDR3 is CASSQSPGPYNSPLHF. The CDR3 coding sequence is TGCGCCAGCAGTCAATCTCCGGGCCCCTATAATTCACCCCTCCACTTT.

The genes are TRBV19 and TRBJ1-4, with TRBD1 as a possible D gene (5 bases). The CDR3 totals 13 residues. Germline CDR1 LNHDA, CDR2 SQIVND (reference sequence). V lost 4 bases and J 7 bases, leaving 10 bases between the germline ends. In nucleotides, the CDR3 is TGTGCCAGTAGTACCAGGGTTCGTGAAAAACTGTTTTTT. Encoded protein: CASSTRVREKLFF.

V is TRBV7-8 and J is TRBJ1-1; TRBD1 matches at 7 bases. The germline gives CDR1 SGHVS, CDR2 FQNEAQ. The CDR3 covers 16 residues. Trimming took 5 bases from V and 0 from J; bases not matched to a gene: 9. The CDR3 region is CASSDQHRGLNTEAFF. The CDR3 coding sequence is TGTGCCAGCAGCGACCAGCACAGGGGTTTGAACACTGAAGCTTTCTTT.

This chain uses TRBV13 with TRBJ2-1; D remains unclear. Trimming took 0 bases from V and 8 from J, leaving 17 bases between them. The CDR3 totals 16 residues. Germline CDR1 PRHDT, CDR2 FYEKMQ (reference sequence). The CDR3 protein is CASSLGRGMSRDEQFF. The CDR3 coding sequence is TGTGCCAGCAGCTTAGGACGTGGGATGAGCAGAGATGAGCAGTTCTTC.